Each of the 23 T cell receptor beta chains below was sequenced from the same sample in a study of T cells in Graves' hyperthyroidism and ophthalmopathy. Amplified TCR beta CDR3 regions derived from RNA transcripts. HTBI primers were used for first-round RT-PCR of the TCR CDR3. TCRdb called the multiplex PCR reads again in MiXCR, with one record for every CDR3 protein. The sample has roughly 570,000 distinct CDR3 sequences, 15% to 18% seen once. The specimen sequenced was blood. These receptors all stem from a woman under 40 with Graves' hyperthyroidism.

V usage is TRBV11-2 and J usage is TRBJ2-7; perhaps TRBD2 as D (6 bases). Germline lookup yields CDR1 SGHAT and CDR2 FQNNGV. The ends were cut back, 1 base at V and 6 bases at J, with 16 bases in the middle. This CDR3 region has 15 residues. The CDR3: CASSLGAGTGGEQYF. CDR3 sequence (DNA): TGTGCCAGCAGCTTAGGGGCAGGGACCGGGGGCGAGCAGTACTTC.

J is TRBJ1-5 and V is TRBV4-1; no firm D call. Germline assignment: CDR1 MGHRA and CDR2 YSYEKL. The CDR3 runs to 17 residues. V dropped 4 bases and J dropped 2 bases, with 18 bases sitting between them. CDR3: CASSPDLSNGGNQPQHF. CDR3 nucleotide sequence: TGCGCCAGCAGCCCAGACCTTTCAAATGGTGGCAATCAGCCCCAGCATTTT.

This clonotype has more than one count but fewer than ten. CDR3 protein: CASSPLSGSGRNEQFF. CDR3 nucleotide sequence: TGTGCCAGCAGTCCATTAAGCGGGAGTGGGCGGAATGAGCAGTTCTTC. The rearrangement joins TRBV6-2 or TRBV6-3 to TRBJ2-1; 8 nucleotides agree with TRBD2. The CDR3 totals 16 residues. CDR1 and CDR2 from the germline V gene are MNHEY and SVGEGT. The J segment lost 7 bases and the V segment lost 5 bases, leaving 13 bases of the junction unmatched.

This clonotype was detected a few times. This sequence joins TRBV4-1 and TRBJ1-3, with D possibly TRBD1 on 5 matching bases. The germline V and J ends were trimmed by 0 bases and 4 bases, with 10 bases remaining between them. The CDR3 contains 15 residues. CDR1 and CDR2 from the germline V gene are MGHRA and YSYEKL. The CDR3 loop is CASSQERGPGNTIYF. Here the CDR3 DNA reads TGCGCCAGCAGCCAAGAAAGGGGCCCGGGAAACACCATATATTTT.

This clonotype appeared many times. The chain links TRBV20-1 to TRBJ1-2; a weak D match, TRBD1 (6 bases). The CDR3 extends over 11 amino acids. Germline values: CDR1 DFQATT, CDR2 SNEGSKA (reference sequence). V was cut by 4 bases and J by 7 bases, with 10 bases left in between. CDR3 coding DNA: TGCAGTGCTATTGGGGGGCCTGGCTACACCTTC. This gives the protein CSAIGGPGYTF.

The chain carries TRBV27 and TRBJ2-1; D unresolved. The V end was cut by 1 base, the J end by 3 bases, with 13 bases between. Per the germline V gene, CDR1 is MNHEY and CDR2 is SMNVEV (reference sequence). The CDR3 totals 16 residues. The CDR3 DNA reads TGTGCCAGCAGTTTATTTGGCAGCGAGGTCTACAATGAGCAGTTCTTC. It specifies CASSLFGSEVYNEQFF.

Many counts were recorded for this clonotype. The chain joins TRBV20-1 to TRBJ2-1, with D unclear. V shed 4 bases and J shed 6 bases, with 4 bases lying between them. CDR3 length: 10 amino acids. Per the germline V gene, CDR1 is DFQATT and CDR2 is SNEGSKA (reference sequence). CDR3 sequence reads: CSAMGNEQFF. The CDR3 nucleotides read TGCAGTGCTATGGGCAATGAGCAGTTCTTC.

This clonotype was seen ten or more times. The chain carries TRBV12-5 and TRBJ2-3, with TRBD2 matching over 12 bases. Germline-derived CDR1 and CDR2 are LGHNT and FRNRAP. J lost 4 bases, V lost 1 base, and 3 bases had no gene match. The CDR3 has 16 residues. The CDR3 DNA reads as TGTGCTAGTGGTTTGGGACTAGCGGGAGACGCAGATACGCAGTATTTT. Translated, it gives CASGLGLAGDADTQYF.

This rearrangement joins TRBV7-2 to TRBJ1-2, with 8 positions matching TRBD1. The germline V gene encodes CDR1 SGHTA and CDR2 FQGNSA. The CDR3 runs 15 residues. V dropped 5 bases and J dropped 3; count of bases not matched to a gene: 8. The CDR3, as DNA: TGTGCCAGCAGCCCGACAGGGGATGAGGACTATGGCTACACCTTC. Translating gives CASSPTGDEDYGYTF.

This clonotype was observed a handful of times. The chain uses TRBV30 and TRBJ2-1; D call uncertain. The CDR3 totals 15 residues. Germline lookup yields CDR1 GTSNPN and CDR2 SVGIG (reference sequence). Trimming cost V 0 bases and J 6 bases, with 15 bases left between them. In DNA, the CDR3 is TGTGCCTGGAGTGTCCGAGGTACAGAAATCAATGAGCAGTTCTTC. It encodes CAWSVRGTEINEQFF.

This clonotype was seen ten or more times. The chain has TRBV7-8 and TRBJ2-5, with 7 bases aligning to TRBD2. J lost 4 bases, V lost 0 bases, and 8 bases had no gene match. Germline V CDR1 and CDR2: SGHVS, FQNEAQ. The CDR3 length is 16 residues. CDR3 DNA sequence: TGTGCCAGCAGCTTAGCGGGGATGACTAGCCGAGAGACCCAGTACTTC. This sequence encodes CASSLAGMTSRETQYF.

This clonotype occurred many times. This sequence joins TRBV5-1 and TRBJ2-7; 10 positions agree with TRBD2. J was trimmed by 7 bases and V by 7 bases; bases with no gene match: 17. This CDR3 is 16 amino acids long. The germline V gene encodes CDR1 SGHRS and CDR2 YFSETQ. CDR3 nucleotide sequence: TGCGCCAGCGCCAGGGGGTTAGAACTAGCGGGGCGAGAGCAGTACTTC. This codes for CASARGLELAGREQYF.

With respect to this clonotype: A much larger clone is a single base away; this may be a read error. V gene TRBV27 combines with J gene TRBJ1-1; TRBD1 matches 7 bases. The CDR3 sequence is 13 residues long. In germline, CDR1 is MNHEY, CDR2 SMNVEV (reference sequence). The V segment lost 6 bases and the J segment 4 bases; nucleotides outside the gene matches: 5. The CDR3 sequence is CASSQTGATEAFF. The CDR3, as DNA: TGTGCCAGCAGCCAAACAGGGGCCACTGAAGCTTTCTTT.

This clonotype came up a few times. This chain connects TRBV18 to TRBJ2-7; 9 bases are a match to TRBD1. This CDR3 has 15 residues. V lost 2 bases to trimming and J lost 0 bases; unmatched junction nucleotides: 2. Germline V gives CDR1 KGHSH, CDR2 LQKENI. CDR3 bases: TGTGCCAGCTCACCAGGGACAGGGAACTCCTACGAGCAGTACTTC. Protein product: CASSPGTGNSYEQYF.

This clonotype has a handful of counts. V gene TRBV9 combines with J gene TRBJ2-7; possibly TRBD2 for D (5 bases). Germline values: CDR1 SGDLS, CDR2 YYNGEE. The V gene lost 0 bases and the J gene lost 3 bases, with 7 bases spanning the gap. The CDR3 contains 13 residues. CDR3 region: CASSVAGNYEQYF. The CDR3 DNA reads as TGTGCCAGCAGCGTAGCGGGGAACTACGAGCAGTACTTC. The full variable domain, its missing parts supplied by reference TRBV9 and TRBJ2-7, is DSGVTQTPKHLITATGQRVTLRCSPRSGDLSVYWYQQSLDQGLQFLIQYYNGEERAKGNILERFSAQQFPDLHSELNLSSLELGDSALYFCASSVAGNYEQYFGPGTRLTVT.

In its sample, this clonotype was seen a few times. Here the CDR3 reads CSARFGINYGYTF. The CDR3 nucleotides are TGCAGTGCTAGGTTCGGAATTAACTATGGCTACACCTTC. This sequence joins TRBV20-1 and TRBJ1-2; no reliable D call. The germline V gene encodes CDR1 DFQATT and CDR2 SNEGSKA (reference sequence). The germline V and J ends were trimmed by 3 bases and 1 base, with 9 bases remaining between them. The CDR3 totals 13 residues.

The table lists this clonotype with many counts. The chain recombines TRBV12-3 or TRBV12-4 with TRBJ1-2, with 9 bases aligning to TRBD1. The length of the CDR3 is 16 residues. Losses at the gene ends were 5 bases for V and 3 bases for J; bases not matched to a gene: 10. The DNA of the CDR3 is TGTGCCAGCAGTCGAGCCGGGACAGGGTCTGACTATGGCTACACCTTC. The encoded protein is CASSRAGTGSDYGYTF.

The chain joins TRBV6-1 to TRBJ2-7; D perhaps matches TRBD2 (6 bases). The CDR3 length is 14 residues. V lost 6 bases and J 6 bases, leaving 18 bases between the germline ends. CDR1 and CDR2 (germline): MNHNS, SASEGT. In DNA form, the CDR3 reads TGTGCCAGCAGCCGCCGCGGCGGGGCTCTCGAGCAGTACTTC. Protein: CASSRRGGALEQYF.

The DNA for the CDR3 is TGCGCCAGCACCCTGATCCCCACGGGACTAGCGGGAGGCCGGCGGGGCACCGGGGAGCTGTTTTTT. It is translated as CASTLIPTGLAGGRRGTGELFF. The chain combines TRBV5-1 with TRBJ2-2, with TRBD2 matching over 15 bases. V trimming: 6 bases; J trimming: 4 bases; junction bases outside the gene matches: 22. Germline values: CDR1 SGHRS, CDR2 YFSETQ. This CDR3 comprises 22 residues.

This clonotype was seen a handful of times. This chain connects TRBV7-9 to TRBJ2-2, with 10 bases aligning to TRBD2. Germline V gene data show CDR1 as SEHNR and CDR2 as FQNEAQ (reference sequence). Trimming cost V 0 bases and J 6 bases; bases outside gene matches: 4. This CDR3 is 16 amino acids long. The CDR3 sequence: CASSLARGTSAGELFF. CDR3 DNA sequence: TGTGCCAGCAGCTTAGCGAGGGGGACTAGCGCCGGGGAGCTGTTTTTT.

This clonotype occurred many times. This rearrangement joins TRBV4-2 to TRBJ1-5; D is ambiguous. The CDR3 contains 15 residues. V gave up 0 bases and J gave up 7 bases, with 13 bases separating them. CDR1 and CDR2 (germline): LGHNA, YNFKEQ. The CDR3 protein is CASSQDPSGTQPQHF. The CDR3 DNA is TGTGCCAGCAGCCAAGATCCCTCAGGCACCCAGCCCCAGCATTTT.

The J gene is TRBJ1-1, the V gene TRBV5-1; possible D gene TRBD1, 5 bases. Germline CDR1 is SGHRS and CDR2 is YFSETQ. The CDR3 runs to 17 residues. V lost 0 bases to trimming and J lost 0 bases, with 15 bases between them. CDR3 residues: CASSLGTRGPMNTEAFF. The CDR3 DNA reads TGCGCCAGCAGCTTGGGGACACGAGGTCCTATGAACACTGAAGCTTTCTTT.

This clonotype was counted many times. The genes are TRBV7-3 and TRBJ2-3; D is possibly TRBD1 or TRBD2 (5 bases each). This CDR3 comprises 13 residues. Trimming left V 4 bases short and J 5 bases short, with 10 bases between. Germline values: CDR1 SGHTA, CDR2 FQGTGA. In DNA form, the CDR3 reads TGTGCCAGCAGCTCGGGTGGGGGAGATACGCAGTATTTT. Protein product: CASSSGGGDTQYF.